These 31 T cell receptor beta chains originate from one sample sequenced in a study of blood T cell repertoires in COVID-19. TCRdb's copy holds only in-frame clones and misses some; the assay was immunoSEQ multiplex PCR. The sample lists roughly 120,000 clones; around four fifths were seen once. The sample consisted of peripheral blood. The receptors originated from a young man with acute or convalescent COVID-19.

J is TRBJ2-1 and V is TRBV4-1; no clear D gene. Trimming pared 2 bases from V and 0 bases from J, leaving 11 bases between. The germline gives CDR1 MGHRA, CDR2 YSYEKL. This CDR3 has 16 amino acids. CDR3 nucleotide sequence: TGCGCCAGCAGCCAACCCCTTTTGAGCTCCTACAATGAGCAGTTCTTC. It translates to CASSQPLLSSYNEQFF.

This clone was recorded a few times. CDR3 amino acids: CASSLGGTGPDQETQYF. The CDR3 DNA reads as TGTGCCAGTAGTCTCGGGGGGACAGGGCCCGATCAAGAGACCCAGTACTTC. The rearrangement links TRBV19 to TRBJ2-5; 9 nucleotides agree with TRBD1. V shed 5 bases and J 2 bases; nucleotides not matched to a gene: 12. This CDR3 region has 17 residues. Germline CDR1 LNHDA, CDR2 SQIVND (reference sequence).

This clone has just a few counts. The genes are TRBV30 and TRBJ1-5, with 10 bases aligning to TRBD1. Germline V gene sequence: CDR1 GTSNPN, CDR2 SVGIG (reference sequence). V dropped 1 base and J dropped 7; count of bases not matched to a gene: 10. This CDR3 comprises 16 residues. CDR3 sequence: CAWSGGTGEVRQPQHF. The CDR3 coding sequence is TGTGCCTGGAGTGGGGGGACAGGGGAAGTTCGCCAGCCCCAGCATTTT.

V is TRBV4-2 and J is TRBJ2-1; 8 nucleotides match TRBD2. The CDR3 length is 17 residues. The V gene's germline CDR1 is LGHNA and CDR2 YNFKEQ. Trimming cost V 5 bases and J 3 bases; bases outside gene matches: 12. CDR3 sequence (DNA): TGTGCCAGCAGCAACGATAAAGCGGGAGATTTCTACAATGAGCAGTTCTTC. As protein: CASSNDKAGDFYNEQFF.

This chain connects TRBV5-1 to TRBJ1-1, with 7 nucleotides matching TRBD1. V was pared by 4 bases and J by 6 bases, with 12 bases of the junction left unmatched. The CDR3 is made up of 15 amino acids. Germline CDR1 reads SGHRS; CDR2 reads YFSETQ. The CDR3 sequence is CASSAGQVGPSEAFF. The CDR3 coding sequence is TGCGCCAGCAGCGCCGGACAGGTAGGGCCCTCTGAAGCTTTCTTT.

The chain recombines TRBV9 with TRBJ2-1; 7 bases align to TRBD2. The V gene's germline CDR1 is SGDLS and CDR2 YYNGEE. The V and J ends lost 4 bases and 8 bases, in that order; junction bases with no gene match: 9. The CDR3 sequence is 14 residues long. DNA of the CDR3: TGTGCCAGCAGCCCCATCGGGAGGAACTATGAGCAGTTCTTC. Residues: CASSPIGRNYEQFF. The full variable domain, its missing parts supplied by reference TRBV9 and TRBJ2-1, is DSGVTQTPKHLITATGQRVTLRCSPRSGDLSVYWYQQSLDQGLQFLIQYYNGEERAKGNILERFSAQQFPDLHSELNLSSLELGDSALYFCASSPIGRNYEQFFGPGTRLTVL.

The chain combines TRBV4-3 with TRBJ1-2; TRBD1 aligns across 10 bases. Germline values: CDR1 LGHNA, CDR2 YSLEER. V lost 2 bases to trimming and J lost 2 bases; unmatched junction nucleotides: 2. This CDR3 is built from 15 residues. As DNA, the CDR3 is TGCGCCAGCAGCCAAAGGGACAGGGGAAACTATGGCTACACCTTC. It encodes CASSQRDRGNYGYTF.

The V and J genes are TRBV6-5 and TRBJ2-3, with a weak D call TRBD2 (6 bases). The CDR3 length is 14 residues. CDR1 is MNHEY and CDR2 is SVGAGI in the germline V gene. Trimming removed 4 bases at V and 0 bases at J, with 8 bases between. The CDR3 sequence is CASSLAVSTDTQYF. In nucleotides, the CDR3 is TGTGCCAGCAGTTTAGCGGTCAGCACAGATACGCAGTATTTT.

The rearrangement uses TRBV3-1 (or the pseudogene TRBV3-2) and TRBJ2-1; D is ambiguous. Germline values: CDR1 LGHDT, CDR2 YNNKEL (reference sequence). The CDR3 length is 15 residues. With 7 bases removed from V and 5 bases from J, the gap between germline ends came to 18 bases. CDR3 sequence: CASTPLGIGHNEQFF. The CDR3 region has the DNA TGTGCCAGCACCCCATTAGGAATTGGGCACAATGAGCAGTTCTTC.

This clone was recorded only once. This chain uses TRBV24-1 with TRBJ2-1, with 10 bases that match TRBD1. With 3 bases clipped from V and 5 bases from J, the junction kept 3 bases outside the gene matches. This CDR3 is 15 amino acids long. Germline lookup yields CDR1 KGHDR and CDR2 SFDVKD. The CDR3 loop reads CATSDPGTGDNEQFF. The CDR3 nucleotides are TGTGCCACCAGTGATCCCGGGACAGGGGACAATGAGCAGTTCTTC.

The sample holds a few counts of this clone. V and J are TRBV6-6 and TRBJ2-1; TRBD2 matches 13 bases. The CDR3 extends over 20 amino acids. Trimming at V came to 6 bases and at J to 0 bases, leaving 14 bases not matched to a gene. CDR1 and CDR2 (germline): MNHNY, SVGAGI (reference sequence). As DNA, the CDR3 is TGTGCCAGCAGCCTCTGGGCGGCACTAGCGGGAGGGGTCTCCTACAATGAGCAGTTCTTC. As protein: CASSLWAALAGGVSYNEQFF.

As DNA, the CDR3 is TGTGCCAGCAGCACCCGGTCAGACGGGTCAGATACGCAGTATTTT. This gives the protein CASSTRSDGSDTQYF. This rearrangement joins TRBV7-2 to TRBJ2-3; D is undetermined. CDR3 length: 15 amino acids. Germline CDR1 SGHTA, CDR2 FQGNSA. Deletions cut 5 bases from V and 4 bases from J, with 16 bases between.

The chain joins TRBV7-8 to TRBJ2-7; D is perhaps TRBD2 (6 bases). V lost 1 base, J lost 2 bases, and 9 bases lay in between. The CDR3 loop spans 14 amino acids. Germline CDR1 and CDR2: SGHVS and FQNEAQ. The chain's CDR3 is CASSLETRAYEQYV. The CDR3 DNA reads TGTGCCAGCAGCTTAGAGACTAGGGCCTACGAGCAGTACGTC.

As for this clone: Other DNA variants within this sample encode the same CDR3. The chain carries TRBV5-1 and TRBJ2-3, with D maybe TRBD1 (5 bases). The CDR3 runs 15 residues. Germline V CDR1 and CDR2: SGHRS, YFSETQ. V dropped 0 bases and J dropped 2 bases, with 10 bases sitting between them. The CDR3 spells CASSLGQGNTDTQYF. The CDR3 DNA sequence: TGCGCCAGCAGCTTGGGGCAGGGAAACACAGATACGCAGTATTTT.

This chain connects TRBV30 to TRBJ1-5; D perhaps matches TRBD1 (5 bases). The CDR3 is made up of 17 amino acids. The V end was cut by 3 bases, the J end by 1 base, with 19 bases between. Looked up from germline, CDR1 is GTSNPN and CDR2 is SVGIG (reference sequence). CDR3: CAWRTDKPQWSNQPQHF. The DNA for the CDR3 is TGTGCCTGGAGGACGGACAAGCCCCAATGGAGCAATCAGCCCCAGCATTTT. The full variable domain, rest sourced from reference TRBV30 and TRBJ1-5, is SQTIHQWPATLVQPVGSPLSLECTVEGTSNPNLYWYRQAAGRGLQLLFYSVGIGQISSEVPQNLSASRPQDRQFILSSKKLLLSDSGFYLCAWRTDKPQWSNQPQHFGDGTRLSIL.

CDR3 nucleotides: TGTGCCAGTAGTCCTGGGACTAGCGGGATTTACAATGAGCAGTTCTTC. Protein sequence: CASSPGTSGIYNEQFF. The chain uses TRBV19 and TRBJ2-1; 13 nucleotides match TRBD2. This CDR3 is built from 16 residues. J gave up 4 bases and V 5 bases, and 5 bases lay outside the gene matches. CDR1 is LNHDA and CDR2 is SQIVND in the germline V gene (reference sequence). The whole variable domain, filled in from reference TRBV19 and TRBJ2-1, reads DGGITQSPKYLFRKEGQNVTLSCEQNLNHDAMYWYRQDPGQGLRLIYYSQIVNDFQKGDIAEGYSVSREKKESFPLTVTSAQKNPTAFYLCASSPGTSGIYNEQFFGPGTRLTVL.

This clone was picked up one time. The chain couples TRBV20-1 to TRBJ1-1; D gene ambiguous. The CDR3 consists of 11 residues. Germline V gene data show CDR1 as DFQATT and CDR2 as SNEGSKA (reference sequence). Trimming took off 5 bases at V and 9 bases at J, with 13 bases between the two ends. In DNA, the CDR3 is TGCAGTGCTCCCTGGACGGGGAAAGCTTTCTTT. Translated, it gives CSAPWTGKAFF.

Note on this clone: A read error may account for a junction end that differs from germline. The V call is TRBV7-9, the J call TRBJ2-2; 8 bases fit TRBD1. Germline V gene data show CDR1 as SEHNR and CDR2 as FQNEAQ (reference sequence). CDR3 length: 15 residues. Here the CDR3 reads CASSLGGTGEGALFF. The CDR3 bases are TGTGCCAGCAGCTTAGGAGGGACAGGCGAAGGGGCGCTGTTTTTT.

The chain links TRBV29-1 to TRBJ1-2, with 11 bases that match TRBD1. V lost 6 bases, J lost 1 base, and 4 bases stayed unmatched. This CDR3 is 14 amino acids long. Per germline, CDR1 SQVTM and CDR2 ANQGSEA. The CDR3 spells CSVVGTGGNYGYTF. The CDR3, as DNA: TGCAGCGTCGTGGGGACAGGGGGTAACTATGGCTACACCTTC.

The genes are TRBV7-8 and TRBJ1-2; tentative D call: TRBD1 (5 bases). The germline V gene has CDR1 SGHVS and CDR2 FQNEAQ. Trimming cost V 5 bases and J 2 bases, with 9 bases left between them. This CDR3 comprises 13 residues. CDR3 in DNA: TGTGCCAGCAGCAACAGGAGAAACTATGGCTACACCTTC. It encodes CASSNRRNYGYTF.

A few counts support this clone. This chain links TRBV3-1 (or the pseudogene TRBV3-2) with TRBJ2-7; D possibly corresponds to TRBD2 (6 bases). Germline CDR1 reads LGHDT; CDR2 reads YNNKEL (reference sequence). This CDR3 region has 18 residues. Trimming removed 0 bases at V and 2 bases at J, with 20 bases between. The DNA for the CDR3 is TGTGCCAGCAGCCAAGAGGCCACTAGCCCAAGGGCGGCCTACGAGCAGTACGTC. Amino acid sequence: CASSQEATSPRAAYEQYV.

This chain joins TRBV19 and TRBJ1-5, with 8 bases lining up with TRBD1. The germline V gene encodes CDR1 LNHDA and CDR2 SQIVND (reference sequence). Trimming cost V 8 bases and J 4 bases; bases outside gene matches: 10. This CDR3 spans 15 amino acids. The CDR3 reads CASLRTGTGNQPQHF. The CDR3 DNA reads TGTGCCAGTCTCCGGACAGGGACGGGGAATCAGCCCCAGCATTTT.

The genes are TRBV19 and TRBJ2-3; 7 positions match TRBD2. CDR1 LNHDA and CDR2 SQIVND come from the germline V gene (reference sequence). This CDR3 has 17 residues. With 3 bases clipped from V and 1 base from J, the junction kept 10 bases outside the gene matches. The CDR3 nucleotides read TGTGCCAGTAGTATTTCTAGCGGAGGTGGGGGCACAGATACGCAGTATTTT. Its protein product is CASSISSGGGGTDTQYF.

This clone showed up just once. The CDR3 nucleotides read TGTGCCAGCAGCTTAAGCGGACCCAATGAGCAGTTCTTC. Its protein is CASSLSGPNEQFF. The chain links TRBV7-9 to TRBJ2-1; tentative D call: TRBD2 (5 bases). This CDR3 comprises 13 residues. CDR1 SEHNR and CDR2 FQNEAQ come from the germline V gene (reference sequence). V was pared by 2 bases and J by 6 bases, with 8 bases between.

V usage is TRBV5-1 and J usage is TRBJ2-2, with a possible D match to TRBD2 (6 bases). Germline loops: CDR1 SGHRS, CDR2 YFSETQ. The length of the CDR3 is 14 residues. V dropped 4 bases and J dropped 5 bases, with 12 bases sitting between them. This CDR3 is CASSLGGGTGELFF. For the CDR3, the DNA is TGCGCCAGCAGCCTTGGTGGGGGGACCGGGGAGCTGTTTTTT.

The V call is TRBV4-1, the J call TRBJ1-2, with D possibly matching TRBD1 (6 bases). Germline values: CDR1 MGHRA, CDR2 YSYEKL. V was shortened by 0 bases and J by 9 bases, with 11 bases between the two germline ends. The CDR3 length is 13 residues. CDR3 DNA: TGCGCCAGCAGCCAAGATCAGGACAGCCGCTACACCTTC. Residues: CASSQDQDSRYTF.

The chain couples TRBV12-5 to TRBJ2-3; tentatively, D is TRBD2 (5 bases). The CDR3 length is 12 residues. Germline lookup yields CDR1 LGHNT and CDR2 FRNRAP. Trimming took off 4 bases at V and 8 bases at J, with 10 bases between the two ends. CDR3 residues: CASGSQGGTQYF. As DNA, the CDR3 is TGTGCTAGTGGTTCCCAAGGAGGTACGCAGTATTTT.

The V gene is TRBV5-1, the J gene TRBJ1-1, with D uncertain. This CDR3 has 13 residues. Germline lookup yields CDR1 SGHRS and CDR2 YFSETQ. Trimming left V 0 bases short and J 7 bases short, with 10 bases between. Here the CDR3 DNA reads TGCGCCAGCAGCTTGGGAGGGAGCAGTGAAGCTTTCTTT. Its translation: CASSLGGSSEAFF.

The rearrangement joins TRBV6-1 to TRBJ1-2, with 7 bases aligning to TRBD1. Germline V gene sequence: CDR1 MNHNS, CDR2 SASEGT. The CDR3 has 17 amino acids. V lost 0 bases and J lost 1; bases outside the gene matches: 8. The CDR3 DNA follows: TGTGCCAGCAGTGAAGCCGCCCTGAGACAGGGTAACTATGGCTACACCTTC. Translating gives CASSEAALRQGNYGYTF.

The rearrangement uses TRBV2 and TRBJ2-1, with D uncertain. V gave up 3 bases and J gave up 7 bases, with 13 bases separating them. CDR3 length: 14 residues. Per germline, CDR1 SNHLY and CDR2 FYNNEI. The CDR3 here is CASSDPETQNEQFF. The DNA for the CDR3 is TGTGCCAGCAGTGATCCCGAGACTCAGAATGAGCAGTTCTTC.

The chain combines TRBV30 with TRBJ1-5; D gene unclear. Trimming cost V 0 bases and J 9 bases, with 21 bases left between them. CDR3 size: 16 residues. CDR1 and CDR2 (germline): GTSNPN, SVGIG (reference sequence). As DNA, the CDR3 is TGTGCCTGGAGTGTAAAAGGTGGTGGAGCGTATGGGCCCCAGCATTTT. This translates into CAWSVKGGGAYGPQHF.